This T cell receptor beta chain was recorded in a study of control samples from healthy donors and cancer patients. The CDR3 is 19 residues long. Germline CDR1 reads SGDLS; CDR2 reads YYNGEE. The V and J ends lost 0 bases and 7 bases, in that order; junction bases with no gene match: 19. Clones were sequenced by immunoSEQ multiplex PCR, and TCRdb holds only the in-frame ones, with some missing. There are 100,000 to 150,000 clones in the sample; 75% to 95% occur only once, and 2% to 3% lies in the top ten. The sample consisted of blood. The clonotype was recovered from a man aged 40-50 years in good health. The rearrangement uses TRBV9 and TRBJ2-3; 8 bases line up with TRBD2. The CDR3, as DNA: TGTGCCAGCAGCGTAGGTCTAGCGGGTAGCTGGGGTAGCATAAATACGCAGTATTTT. Amino acid sequence: CASSVGLAGSWGSINTQYF.